The clone carrying this T cell receptor beta chain was seen only once. Original processing methods: Cell counts per sample came from amplifying reference gene primers. The method was immunoSEQ multiplex PCR; TCRdb's version includes in-frame clones alone and lacks a portion of them. Clonal size and the V and J genes are those of that table, whereas D and trimming came from the DNA. This sample yields approximately 150,000 clones, of which approximately 84% are seen a single time; 2.5% to 3% belongs to the top ten. Patients at the Seattle site were enrolled during active infection and followed longitudinally. The sample belongs to a study of blood T cell repertoires in COVID-19. Overall study context: The United States, Italy and Spain were the sources of the acute and convalescent COVID-19 samples. PBMCs, B-cell-depleted T cells, or T cells were the source of the cDNA or gDNA that made up the material.

V lost 4 bases and J lost 4; bases outside the gene matches: 3. CDR1 and CDR2 from the germline V gene are MGHRA and YSYEKL. The CDR3 spans 15 residues. The TCR originated in a woman aged 80 or older with COVID-19, enrolled during active disease. This sequence joins TRBV4-1 and TRBJ2-1; 11 nucleotides align to TRBD2. The sequencing sample was made of peripheral blood. The CDR3, as DNA: TGCGCCAGCAGCCTTCGGACTAGCGGGTACAATGAGCAGTTCTTC. Translated: CASSLRTSGYNEQFF.